This is a list of T cell receptor beta chains from one sample in a study of T cells in Graves' hyperthyroidism and ophthalmopathy. TCRdb re-analysed the multiplex PCR reads in MiXCR, keeping a single row per CDR3 protein. Seen here are under 800,000 distinct CDR3 sequences, about 14% observed once, and the top ten hold about 10%. The sequenced material came from blood. The receptors were sampled from a woman under 30 with Graves' hyperthyroidism. CDR3s leave out the opening cysteine and the closing phenylalanine or tryptophan. Fields, in order: V gene, CDR3 length, clone size, CDR3 protein. Rows give clone size only sometimes, using once, few, many, or a class for an expanded clone.

TRBV15,12,few,ATSRVYNDSPLH
TRBV7-9,12,many,ASSLTGVATEAF
TRBV15,11,-,ATRRALNTEAF
TRBV20-1,8,few,SARPFTQY
TRBV15,13,many,ATSRDKGQAWEQY
TRBV11-2,13,many,ASSLEASGRRTQY
TRBV7-8,11,many,ASSLDPVQEQY
TRBV24-1,13,-,ATSPGQGHTGELF
TRBV10-3,13,-,AISESGGVTGELF
TRBV18,13,-,ASSRAGTGNTEAF
TRBV5-5,14,-,ASSVGPEGTPDTQY
TRBV25-1,11,few,ASSDRRRYGYT
TRBV6-2/TRBV6-3,14,-,ASSYSKRQGRTEAF
TRBV7-9,13,few,ASSSATGGAETQY
TRBV7-9,11,few,AGTGDGTGELF